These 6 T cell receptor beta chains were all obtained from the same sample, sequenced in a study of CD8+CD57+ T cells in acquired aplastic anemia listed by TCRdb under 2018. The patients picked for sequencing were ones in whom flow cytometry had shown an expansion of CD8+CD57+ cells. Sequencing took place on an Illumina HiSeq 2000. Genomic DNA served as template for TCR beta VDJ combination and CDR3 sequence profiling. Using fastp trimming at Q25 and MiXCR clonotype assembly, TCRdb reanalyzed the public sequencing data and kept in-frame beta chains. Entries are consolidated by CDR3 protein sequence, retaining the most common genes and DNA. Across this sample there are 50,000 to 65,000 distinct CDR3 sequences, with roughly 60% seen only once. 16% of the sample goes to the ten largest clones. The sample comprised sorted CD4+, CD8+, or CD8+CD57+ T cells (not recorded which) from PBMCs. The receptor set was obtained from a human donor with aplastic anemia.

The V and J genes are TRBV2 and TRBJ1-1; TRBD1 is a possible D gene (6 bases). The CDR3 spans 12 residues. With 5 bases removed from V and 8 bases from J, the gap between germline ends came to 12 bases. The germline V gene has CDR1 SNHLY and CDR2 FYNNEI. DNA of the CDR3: TGTGCCAGCAGTACAGGGTTCGGGGAAGCTTTCTTT. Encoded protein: CASSTGFGEAFF. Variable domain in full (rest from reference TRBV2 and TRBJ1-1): EPEVTQTPSHQVTQMGQEVILRCVPISNHLYFYWYRQILGQKVEFLVSFYNNEISEKSEIFDDQFSVERPDGSNFTLKIRSTKLEDSAMYFCASSTGFGEAFFGQGTRLTVV.

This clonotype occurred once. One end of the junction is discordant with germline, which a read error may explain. The CDR3 here is CASSYGTGVDEQYF. The CDR3 DNA follows: TGTGCCAGCAGTTACGGGACAGGGGTGGACGAGCAGTACTTC. This chain uses TRBV10-3 with TRBJ2-7, with TRBD1 matching over 10 bases. Germline V gene lookup returns CDR1 ENHRY and CDR2 SYGVKD. This CDR3 is 14 amino acids long.

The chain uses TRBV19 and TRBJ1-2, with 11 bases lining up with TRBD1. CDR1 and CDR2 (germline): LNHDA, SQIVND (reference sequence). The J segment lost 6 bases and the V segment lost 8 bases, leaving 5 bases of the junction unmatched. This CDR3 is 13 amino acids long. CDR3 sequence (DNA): TGTGCCAGTGGGCGGACAGGGGGCAATGGCTACACCTTC. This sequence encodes CASGRTGGNGYTF.

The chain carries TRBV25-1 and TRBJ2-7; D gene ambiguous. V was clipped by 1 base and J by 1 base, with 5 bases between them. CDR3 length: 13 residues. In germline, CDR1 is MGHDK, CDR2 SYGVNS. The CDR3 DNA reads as TGTGCCAGCAGTGAATTCGGGTCCTACGAGCAGTACTTC. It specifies CASSEFGSYEQYF.

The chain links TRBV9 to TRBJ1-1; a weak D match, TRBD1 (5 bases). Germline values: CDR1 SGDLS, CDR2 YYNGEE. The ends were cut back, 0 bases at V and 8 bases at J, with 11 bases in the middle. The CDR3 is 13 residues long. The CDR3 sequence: CASSVEPGREAFF. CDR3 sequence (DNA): TGTGCCAGCAGCGTAGAGCCAGGGAGGGAAGCTTTCTTT.

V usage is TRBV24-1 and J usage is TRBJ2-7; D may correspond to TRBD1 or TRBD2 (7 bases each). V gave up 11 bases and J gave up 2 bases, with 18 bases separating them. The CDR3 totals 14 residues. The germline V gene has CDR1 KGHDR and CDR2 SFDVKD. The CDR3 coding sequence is TGTGCCAGCACTTCCAGGGGGGGGACCTACGAGCAGTACTTC. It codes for CASTSRGGTYEQYF.